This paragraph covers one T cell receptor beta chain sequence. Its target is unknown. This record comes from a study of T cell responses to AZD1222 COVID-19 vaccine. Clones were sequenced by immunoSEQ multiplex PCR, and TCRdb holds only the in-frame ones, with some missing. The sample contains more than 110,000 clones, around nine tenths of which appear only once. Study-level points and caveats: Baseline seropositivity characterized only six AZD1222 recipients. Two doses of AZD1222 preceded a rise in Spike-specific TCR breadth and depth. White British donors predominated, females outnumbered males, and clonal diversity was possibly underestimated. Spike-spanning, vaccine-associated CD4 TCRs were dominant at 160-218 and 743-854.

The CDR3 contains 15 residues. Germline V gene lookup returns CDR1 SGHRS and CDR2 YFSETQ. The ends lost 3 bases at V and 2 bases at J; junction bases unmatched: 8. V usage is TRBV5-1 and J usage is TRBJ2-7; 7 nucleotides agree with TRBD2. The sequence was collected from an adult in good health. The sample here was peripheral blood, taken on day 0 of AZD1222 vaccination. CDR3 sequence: CASSWGEGLTYEQYF. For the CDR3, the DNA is TGCGCCAGCAGCTGGGGGGAGGGACTAACCTACGAGCAGTACTTC.